The next 19 T cell receptor beta chains were all read from a single sample in a study of T cells after yellow fever vaccination. TCRdb reanalysed the 5' RACE reads using MiXCR and keeps one entry per CDR3 protein. Here the sample spans about 430,000 distinct CDR3 sequences, approximately 19% being singletons. The sample was PBMCs, taken before the yellow fever booster vaccination. The receptors here all came from a man younger than 35 who received the YFV17D yellow fever vaccine.

The chain has TRBV6-1 and TRBJ2-7, with 8 nucleotides matching TRBD1. The CDR3 is made up of 17 amino acids. Trimming removed 2 bases from V and 3 bases from J; junction bases left unmatched: 12. Germline V gene data show CDR1 as MNHNS and CDR2 as SASEGT. The CDR3 protein is CASSEPFGQGGLYEQYV. The CDR3 DNA is TGTGCCAGCAGTGAACCGTTTGGACAGGGAGGACTCTACGAGCAGTACGTC.

This clonotype was counted a few times. This chain uses TRBV7-9 with TRBJ1-1; D unresolved. The germline V and J ends were trimmed by 5 bases and 4 bases, with 20 bases remaining between them. The CDR3 loop spans 16 amino acids. The germline V gene encodes CDR1 SEHNR and CDR2 FQNEAQ (reference sequence). The CDR3 bases are TGTGCCAGCAGCCCGCCGGTACCCGGACGCGTCACTGAAGCTTTCTTT. This encodes CASSPPVPGRVTEAFF.

This clonotype has more than one count but fewer than ten. The J gene is TRBJ2-7, the V gene TRBV15; D perhaps matches TRBD2 (6 bases). The length of the CDR3 is 15 residues. CDR1 and CDR2 from the germline V gene are LNHNV and YYDKDF (reference sequence). Trimming removed 0 bases at V and 2 bases at J, with 11 bases between. The CDR3 protein is CATSRDSAGTYEQYF. The CDR3 region has the DNA TGTGCCACCAGCAGAGATTCGGCGGGAACCTACGAGCAGTACTTC.

This chain links TRBV5-1 with TRBJ1-4; D unclear. Germline CDR1 and CDR2: SGHRS and YFSETQ. The V and J ends lost 0 bases and 2 bases respectively, with 8 bases between them. The CDR3 loop spans 15 amino acids. Here the CDR3 DNA reads TGCGCCAGCAGCTTGGGGTCCCCGACTAATGAAAAACTGTTTTTT. It specifies CASSLGSPTNEKLFF.

This clonotype was counted between two and nine times. At one end the junction does not follow the germline gene, possibly because of a read error. The chain joins TRBV5-1 to TRBJ1-1; maybe TRBD1 (6 bases). Germline loops: CDR1 SGHRS, CDR2 YFSETQ. This CDR3 comprises 14 residues. The CDR3 DNA reads TGCGCCAGCAGCCTGGAACAGGGTTGGACTGATGCTTTCTTT. This gives the protein CASSLEQGWTDAFF.

The V gene is TRBV7-2, the J gene TRBJ1-5; D uncertain. Germline V gene data show CDR1 as SGHTA and CDR2 as FQGNSA. The CDR3 sequence is 14 residues long. V lost 1 base and J 7 bases, leaving 11 bases between the germline ends. CDR3 nucleotide sequence: TGTGCCAGCAGCTTAGGTCCTTTAAGGCAGCCCCAGCATTTT. Protein: CASSLGPLRQPQHF.

This sequence joins TRBV29-1 and TRBJ1-4; D gene unclear. V was pared by 3 bases and J by 6 bases, with 14 bases between. This CDR3 comprises 14 residues. Germline V gene sequence: CDR1 SQVTM, CDR2 ANQGSEA. The CDR3 protein is CSVDMAGHDEKLFF. CDR3 DNA sequence: TGCAGCGTTGATATGGCGGGCCACGATGAAAAACTGTTTTTT.

CDR3 protein: CSARVFGTSVKDTQYF. The CDR3 nucleotides are TGCAGTGCTAGAGTGTTCGGGACTAGCGTTAAAGATACGCAGTATTTT. The genes are TRBV20-1 and TRBJ2-3; 10 bases line up with TRBD2. The length of the CDR3 is 16 residues. CDR1 and CDR2 from the germline V gene are DFQATT and SNEGSKA (reference sequence). V was pared by 1 base and J by 5 bases, with 9 bases of the junction left unmatched.

In this sample, this clonotype turned up a few times. The chain is built from TRBV21-1 and TRBJ2-7; TRBD1, the table's D call, was not compared with the DNA. TRBV21-1 corresponds to a pseudogene. The CDR3 runs to 13 residues. CDR3 loop: CASRRDRAYEQYV. The CDR3, as DNA: TGTGCCAGCAGGCGGGACAGGGCCTACGAGCAGTACGTC.

The V gene is TRBV12-3 or TRBV12-4, the J gene TRBJ1-1; TRBD1 agrees at 8 bases. Trimming took 6 bases from V and 5 from J; bases not matched to a gene: 5. There are 13 residues in the CDR3. The CDR3 is CASRGQDGTEAFF. CDR3 nucleotide sequence: TGTGCCAGCAGGGGACAGGATGGAACTGAAGCTTTCTTT.

In this sample, this clonotype turned up once. The chain joins TRBV5-5 to TRBJ2-2; D is possibly TRBD2 (6 bases). Between the trimmed V and J ends, which lost 6 bases and 2 bases, there was a span of 11 bases. Germline V gene sequence: CDR1 SGHKS, CDR2 YYEKEE (reference sequence). The CDR3 is 14 amino acids. The CDR3: CASTTGLNTGELFF. The CDR3 DNA sequence: TGTGCCAGCACAACGGGACTCAACACCGGGGAGCTGTTTTTT. The complete variable domain, with remaining parts taken from reference TRBV5-5 and TRBJ2-2, reads DAGVTQSPTHLIKTRGQQVTLRCSPISGHKSVSWYQQVLGQGPQFIFQYYEKEERGRGNFPDRFSARQFPNYSSELNVNALLLGDSALYLCASTTGLNTGELFFGEGSRLTVL.

This chain links TRBV5-1 with TRBJ2-5; 7 positions match TRBD2. The CDR3 is 15 amino acids. V dropped 2 bases and J dropped 5; count of bases not matched to a gene: 9. Germline V CDR1 and CDR2: SGHRS, YFSETQ. As DNA, the CDR3 is TGCGCCAGCAGCTTTGGGGCGGGGGTCCGGGAGACCCAGTACTTC. This gives the protein CASSFGAGVRETQYF.

This chain uses TRBV4-1 with TRBJ1-1, with D possibly TRBD1 on 6 matching bases. Germline CDR1 and CDR2: MGHRA and YSYEKL. The V gene lost 0 bases and the J gene lost 8 bases, with 13 bases spanning the gap. The CDR3 covers 14 residues. Written as DNA, the CDR3 is TGCGCCAGCAGCCAAGAAAGGGGGGGTTCGGAAGCTTTCTTT. It yields the protein CASSQERGGSEAFF.

This clonotype has just a few counts. This chain uses TRBV20-1 with TRBJ1-4; no definite D call. Between the trimmed V and J ends, which lost 3 bases and 1 base, there was a span of 9 bases. Germline-derived CDR1 and CDR2 are DFQATT and SNEGSKA (reference sequence). CDR3 size: 14 residues. CDR3 sequence (DNA): TGCAGTGCTAGTTATCGGGGAACTAATGAAAAACTGTTTTTT. As protein: CSASYRGTNEKLFF.

This chain links TRBV28 with TRBJ2-2, with D hard to call. This CDR3 has 13 residues. From germline, CDR1 is MDHEN and CDR2 SYDVKM. Trimming stripped 5 bases from V and 5 bases from J, with 9 bases between. The CDR3: CASSGPRTGELFF. CDR3 bases: TGTGCCAGCAGTGGTCCTCGTACCGGGGAGCTGTTTTTT. Full variable domain (missing parts from reference TRBV28 and TRBJ2-2): DVKVTQSSRYLVKRTGEKVFLECVQDMDHENMFWYRQDPGLGLRLIYFSYDVKMKEKGDIPEGYSVSREKKERFSLILESASTNQTSMYLCASSGPRTGELFFGEGSRLTVL.

The rearrangement links TRBV27 to TRBJ2-2; D may correspond to TRBD1 or TRBD2 (5 bases each). CDR3 size: 13 residues. Between the trimmed V and J ends, which lost 5 bases and 9 bases, there was a span of 13 bases. The V gene's germline CDR1 is MNHEY and CDR2 SMNVEV (reference sequence). CDR3: CASSPDGARELFF. In DNA, the CDR3 is TGTGCCAGCAGTCCTGACGGGGCCCGGGAGCTGTTTTTT.

This rearrangement joins TRBV9 to TRBJ2-7; D remains unclear. The CDR3 consists of 10 residues. CDR1 and CDR2 (germline): SGDLS, YYNGEE. Trimming took 3 bases from V and 7 from J, leaving 5 bases between them. CDR3 DNA sequence: TGTGCCAGCAGCGATTCTGAGCAGTACGTC. Translating it yields CASSDSEQYV.

This clonotype appeared many times. CDR3 loop: CASGRGAQPYEQYF. DNA for the CDR3: TGTGCCAGCGGTCGGGGGGCCCAGCCTTACGAGCAGTACTTC. The chain recombines TRBV7-9 with TRBJ2-7; D is perhaps TRBD2 (7 bases). The ends were cut back, 8 bases at V and 4 bases at J, with 18 bases in the middle. The CDR3 covers 14 residues. The germline V gene has CDR1 SEHNR and CDR2 FQNEAQ (reference sequence).

The sample holds a few counts of this clonotype. V and J are TRBV28 and TRBJ1-5; D is unresolved. Germline values: CDR1 MDHEN, CDR2 SYDVKM. CDR3 length: 13 residues. Deletions cut 5 bases from V and 3 bases from J, with 8 bases between. CDR3 amino acids: CASSGQYNQPQHF. CDR3 nucleotide sequence: TGTGCCAGCAGTGGGCAGTACAATCAGCCCCAGCATTTT.